This paragraph reports one T cell receptor beta chain. The antigen is unknown. These data come from a study of T cell repertoires in cytomegalovirus infection. Whole-study context: Public TCR beta signatures indicated both CMV infection and matching HLA type. Study-level findings and limits: Dominating the ex vivo response were TCR beta clonotypes that were CMV-specific and HLA-C-restricted. Cumulative public TCR beta family frequency identified CMV carriers with the relevant HLA.

This CDR3 has 15 amino acids. CDR1 is SGHAT and CDR2 is FQNNGV in the germline V gene. V lost 0 bases, J lost 4 bases, and 12 bases lay in between. TCRdb reprocessed the reads via MiXCR and lists one record per CDR3 protein. This sample has some 180,000 distinct CDR3 sequences; roughly a sixth occur once, and the top ten carry approximately 26%. The V gene is TRBV11-2, the J gene TRBJ1-1; D remains unclear. The TCR originated in a human donor in good health (CMV status not recorded). Some clones in this sample may be carry-over from other donors' samples. The sequenced sample consisted of CD8+ T cells from PBMCs. The CDR3 DNA reads TGTGCCAGCAGCTTAGATCGGGGTAGGATCACTGAAGCTTTCTTT. It codes for CASSLDRGRITEAFF.